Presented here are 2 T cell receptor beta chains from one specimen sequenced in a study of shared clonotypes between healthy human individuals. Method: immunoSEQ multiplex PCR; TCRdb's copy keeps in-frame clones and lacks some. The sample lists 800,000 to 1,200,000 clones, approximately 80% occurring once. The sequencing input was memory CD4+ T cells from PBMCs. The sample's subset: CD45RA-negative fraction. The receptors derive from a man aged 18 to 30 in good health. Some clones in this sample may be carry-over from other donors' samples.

In DNA, the CDR3 is TGCAGACAGGGTGGCTATGGCTACACCTTC. Translated: CRQGGYGYTF. The V gene is TRBV20-1, the J gene TRBJ1-2; D perhaps matches TRBD1 (6 bases). Germline-derived CDR1 and CDR2 are DFQATT and SNEGSKA (reference sequence). The CDR3 contains 10 residues.

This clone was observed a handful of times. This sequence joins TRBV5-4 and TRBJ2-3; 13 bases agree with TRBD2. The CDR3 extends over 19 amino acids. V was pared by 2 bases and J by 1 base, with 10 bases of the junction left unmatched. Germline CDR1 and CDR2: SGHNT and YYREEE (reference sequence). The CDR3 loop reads CASSFGLAGASAGTDTQYF. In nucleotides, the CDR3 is TGTGCCAGCAGCTTCGGACTAGCGGGAGCGTCGGCGGGCACAGATACGCAGTATTTT.